This T cell receptor beta chain was documented in a study of T cell repertoires in cytomegalovirus infection (dated by TCRdb to about 2019). Turning to the overall study: Alongside well-studied HLA-B-restricted epitopes, the peptide stimulations were aimed at recently identified HLA-C-restricted CMV epitopes, whose presentation resists viral immunomodulation. Donor HLA type was relevant to the analysis, as public TCR beta signatures indicated carriage of CMV infection together with the matching HLA type. What the authors observed across the whole study: Cumulative frequency of public TCR beta family members discriminated carriers of CMV infection plus the relevant HLA type in this cohort and an independent roughly 320-donor cohort. The ex vivo response was dominated by HLA-C-restricted CMV-specific TCR beta clonotypes, which also provided the single most frequent clonotype in two of eight donors.

Instrument on record: Illumina HiSeq 1500. TCRdb reworked the public reads: Q25 trimming with fastp, MiXCR clone assembly, productive beta chains retained. Records with the same CDR3 protein are collapsed into one entry carrying the most frequent genes and DNA. The sample yields approximately 730,000 distinct CDR3 sequences; around 32% were counted once. The leading ten clones occupy over 15% of the sample. This clonotype has a handful of counts. Its binding antigen is unknown. The sample holds no much larger clone one base away, and base qualities are not on file. The treatment or condition label on this specimen signifies: in vitro stimulation with specific CMV peptide epitopes to enrich CMV-specific T cells. The CDR3 runs 14 residues from the cysteine to the phenylalanine. Just the 42-base CDR3 DNA is kept, in frame starting at base 1. At the junction V is shortened by 10 bases and J by 4 bases, with 19 bases in between.

Sequenced material: cultured PBMCs, taken from culture after CMV antigen stimulation. This receptor was obtained from a human donor in good health (CMV status not recorded). Some clones in this sample may be carry-over from other donors' samples. The rearranged chain carries TRBV12-3 or TRBV12-4 and TRBJ1-2; the best D guess is TRBD1, with 5 bases matching. The nucleotide sequence reads TGTGCCAACTCGGGAGGGGCAGGTCCCTATGGCTACACCTTC. Translated, it gives CANSGGAGPYGYTF.